Sequencing of this T cell receptor (beta chain) was carried out in a study of tumor and adjacent non-tumor tissue in lung cancer. TCRbeta libraries were built with three rounds of nested PCR, modified from ARM-PCR. TCRdb re-analysed the multiplex PCR reads in MiXCR, keeping a single row per CDR3 protein. The table records around 80,000 distinct CDR3 sequences, more than 80% of them present only once. In its sample, this clonotype was seen many times. Its antigen is not known. General study points: Significantly higher TCR diversity was found in tumor than normal lung. Shorter survival was associated with higher TCR diversity in tumors.

No cell sorting was done before RNA was extracted from the tissue. Distant lung tissue was collected more than 3 cm away from the tumor edge. Newly diagnosed lung cancer patients had thoracic surgery in China, August–November 2014, without prior chemotherapy. The sequencing sample was made of distant non-tumor lung tissue. The receptor's source is a man aged 55 to 70 with non-small cell lung cancer.

The CDR3 DNA is TGCAGCGTTGGAGGGTGGGGCGCTCTCTCGGCCGAGCAGTACTTC. The encoded protein is CSVGGWGALSAEQYF. The chain employs TRBV29-1 and TRBJ2-7; D tentatively fits TRBD1 or TRBD2 (5 bases each). Trimming pared 4 bases from V and 6 bases from J, leaving 22 bases between. The CDR3 loop spans 15 amino acids. The germline V gene encodes CDR1 SQVTM and CDR2 ANQGSEA.